A selection of T cell receptor beta chains follows, all from one sample in a study of blood T cell repertoires in COVID-19. The protocol was immunoSEQ multiplex PCR, while the TCRdb copy is restricted to in-frame clones and leaves out a portion. The sample shows 70,000 to 80,000 clones, 82% of them seen only once. Sequencing input: peripheral blood. These receptors all come from a woman older than 75 with acute or convalescent COVID-19. The CDR3 runs from the conserved cysteine through the conserved F or W. The order of the fields is clone size, J gene, D gene, V gene, CDR3 protein, CDR3 DNA. D genes are given only for firm matches. A clone size is listed for some rows: how often the clone was seen (once, few, many), or a class if it is expanded.

NA TRBJ2-4 NA TRBV5-4 CASSLVQGLQYF TGTGCCAGCAGCTTGGTACAGGGACTTCAGTACTTC
NA TRBJ2-2 NA TRBV7-8 CASSPGSSRGGELFF TGTGCCAGCAGCCCCGGGTCCTCTCGAGGCGGGGAGCTGTTTTTT
once TRBJ2-7 TRBD2 TRBV20-1 CSASLPVGSGRATYEQYF TGCAGTGCTAGTTTACCCGTGGGAAGCGGGAGGGCAACCTACGAGCAGTACTTC
NA TRBJ2-1 NA TRBV27 CASSSQSLRVYNEQFF TGTGCCAGCAGTTCCCAGAGTTTGCGGGTTTACAATGAGCAGTTCTTC
NA TRBJ2-7 NA TRBV11-2 CASSWRRARADEQYF TGTGCCAGCAGCTGGCGGAGGGCAAGGGCGGACGAGCAGTACTTC
once TRBJ2-1 TRBD2 TRBV18 CASSPRLAGSSYNEQFF TGTGCCAGCTCACCACGACTAGCGGGAAGCTCCTACAATGAGCAGTTCTTC
NA TRBJ1-5 NA TRBV29-1 CSGHPRDTGSNQPQHF TGCAGCGGCCATCCCCGGGACACTGGGAGCAATCAGCCCCAGCATTTT
once TRBJ1-4 NA TRBV9 CASSVGEGQSEKLFF TGTGCCAGCAGCGTAGGGGAGGGTCAGAGTGAAAAACTGTTTTTT
NA TRBJ2-7 NA TRBV11-2 CASSLIDAAGEQYF TGTGCCAGCAGCTTAATCGACGCGGCGGGGGAGCAGTACTTC
NA TRBJ2-7 TRBD1 TRBV27 CASSFLTGISYEQYF TGTGCCAGCAGTTTCCTGACAGGGATCTCCTACGAGCAGTACTTC
NA TRBJ2-1 TRBD2 TRBV19 CASMSAGDWEQFF TGTGCCAGTATGAGTGCGGGGGACTGGGAGCAGTTCTTC
NA TRBJ2-1 NA TRBV6-5 CASHLRKTSYNEQFF TGTGCCAGCCACCTGAGGAAAACCTCCTACAATGAGCAGTTCTTC
NA TRBJ1-2 NA TRBV4-3 CASSQEGQGGFGYTF TGCGCCAGCAGCCAAGAAGGCCAGGGAGGGTTTGGCTACACCTTC
once TRBJ1-1 NA TRBV27 CASSSRDRGWNTEAFF TGTGCCAGCAGTTCTAGGGATCGGGGGTGGAACACTGAAGCTTTCTTT
once TRBJ1-5 NA TRBV18 CASSPGGSQVPNQPQHF TGTGCCAGCTCACCCGGAGGGAGCCAGGTACCCAATCAGCCCCAGCATTTT
NA TRBJ2-7 NA TRBV2 CASSTGPSYEQYF TGTGCCAGCAGTACAGGTCCTAGCTACGAGCAGTACTTC
many TRBJ2-1 NA TRBV5-6 CASSLFPGNNEQFF TGTGCCAGCAGCTTGTTCCCAGGGAACAATGAGCAGTTCTTC
NA TRBJ1-6 NA TRBV28 CASHQVDSSPLHF TGTGCCAGCCACCAGGTGGATAGTTCACCCCTCCACTTT
NA TRBJ2-7 NA TRBV18 CASSPAGPLNEQYF TGTGCCAGCTCACCAGCGGGACCGCTAAACGAGCAGTACTTC
NA TRBJ2-1 TRBD2 TRBV7-2 CASSLGLAVYNEQFF TGTGCCAGCAGCTTAGGCCTAGCGGTCTACAATGAGCAGTTCTTC
NA TRBJ1-1 NA TRBV3-1/TRBV3-2 CASSLTGRAFF TGTGCCAGCAGCCTTACAGGGAGAGCTTTCTTT
NA TRBJ2-1 TRBD2 TRBV5-1 CASSLRGLAGLAYNEQFF TGCGCCAGCAGCTTGAGGGGCCTAGCGGGATTGGCCTACAATGAGCAGTTCTTC
NA TRBJ1-4 NA TRBV7-9 CASSLGDDSVNEKLFF TGTGCCAGCAGCTTAGGCGACGACAGCGTAAATGAAAAACTGTTTTTT
NA TRBJ1-2 NA TRBV19 CASSIVQGVYGYTF TGTGCCAGTAGTATAGTCCAGGGTGTCTATGGCTACACCTTC
NA TRBJ2-7 NA TRBV21-1 CASSSPFGTSLSYEQYF TGTGCCAGCAGCAGCCCATTCGGGACAAGTCTATCCTACGAGCAGTACTTC
NA TRBJ2-5 TRBD1 TRBV6-5 CASRRQGRETQYF TGTGCCAGCAGAAGACAGGGGCGGGAGACCCAGTACTTC
NA TRBJ1-3 NA TRBV4-3 CASSQDGPVSGNTIYF TGCGCCAGCAGCCAAGATGGGCCTGTCTCTGGAAACACCATATATTTT
NA TRBJ2-1 TRBD2 TRBV5-5 CASSFTGGQRNEQFF TGTGCCAGCAGCTTCACGGGAGGGCAGAGGAATGAGCAGTTCTTC
NA TRBJ2-2 NA TRBV27 CASSLLNTGELFF TGTGCCAGCAGTTTACTGAACACCGGGGAGCTGTTTTTT